The 24 T cell receptor beta chains given below trace back to one sample, sequenced in a study of vaccination effects on CD4 cells after COVID-19. Before sequencing took place, the ViraFEST assay used viral peptide pools to expand antigen-specific CD4+ T cells. After more than 8 days in culture, the CD4+ T cells were isolated. Profiling relied on immunoSEQ multiplex PCR, and the TCRdb table lists in-frame clones only, not all of them. The data show roughly 15,000 clones, with just over 75% seen just once and about 26% held by the top ten. These TCRs' antigens remain unknown. Sequenced material: CD4+ T cells from PBMCs cultured with HCoV-229E spike peptides, taken before COVID-19 vaccination. The origin of the receptors is a human donor who received a COVID-19 vaccine.

In its sample, this clone was seen a few times. The chain has TRBV7-2 and TRBJ1-2; D call uncertain. Germline V gives CDR1 SGHTA, CDR2 FQGNSA. The CDR3 spans 16 residues. With 1 base removed from V and 6 bases from J, the gap between germline ends came to 18 bases. For the CDR3, the DNA is TGTGCCAGCAGCTTAGGTGGGGTTGGCCCAGTTGATGGCTACACCTTC. Amino acid sequence: CASSLGGVGPVDGYTF.

V gene TRBV18 combines with J gene TRBJ2-1, with 10 bases matching TRBD1. Germline lookup yields CDR1 KGHSH and CDR2 LQKENI. The ends lost 6 bases at V and 9 bases at J; junction bases unmatched: 8. The CDR3 is made up of 14 amino acids. As DNA, the CDR3 is TGTGCCAGCTCGCGGGACAGGGGTCGAGGTGAGCAGTTCTTC. This encodes CASSRDRGRGEQFF.

This rearrangement joins TRBV25-1 to TRBJ2-7, with D perhaps being TRBD1 or TRBD2 (5 bases each). Between the trimmed V and J ends, which lost 7 bases and 3 bases, there was a span of 16 bases. The CDR3 extends over 14 amino acids. The germline V gene has CDR1 MGHDK and CDR2 SYGVNS. CDR3: CASTNGTPRYEQYF. CDR3 sequence (DNA): TGTGCCAGCACTAACGGGACCCCGCGCTACGAGCAGTACTTC.

Details on this clone: No DNA is shown, since the ends of the CDR3 on it are uncertain; the CDR3 is the one TCRdb lists. The rearrangement links TRBV28 to TRBJ1-5. The CDR3 has 16 amino acids, counting both end residues. Germline CDR1 is MDHEN and CDR2 is SYDVKM. The chain's CDR3 is CASSTSGRGDNQPQHF.

The rearrangement joins TRBV27 to TRBJ1-2; D is unresolved. The length of the CDR3 is 15 residues. With 1 base removed from V and 4 bases from J, the gap between germline ends came to 13 bases. From germline, CDR1 is MNHEY and CDR2 SMNVEV (reference sequence). CDR3 in amino acids: CASSLFAGTLYGYTF. The CDR3 coding sequence is TGTGCCAGCAGTTTATTTGCAGGTACCCTCTATGGCTACACCTTC.

This clone was observed a few times. One junction end does not reproduce the germline sequence, and a read error may be involved. The genes are TRBV11-2 and TRBJ1-3; D gene uncertain. The CDR3 totals 17 residues. The germline V gene has CDR1 SGHAT and CDR2 FQNNGV. Written as DNA, the CDR3 is TGTGCCAGCAGCGTAGAAAGATTGCCCGGGCCTGGAAACACCATATATTTT. This codes for CASSVERLPGPGNTIYF.

This chain uses TRBV11-1 with TRBJ1-2, with D hard to call. Trimming took 4 bases from V and 4 from J, leaving 16 bases between them. The CDR3 has 15 residues. Germline-derived CDR1 and CDR2 are SGHAT and FQDESV (reference sequence). The CDR3 is CASSSLERAAYGYTF. CDR3 nucleotides: TGTGCCAGCAGCTCCCTTGAAAGGGCGGCCTATGGCTACACCTTC.

The rearrangement links TRBV9 to TRBJ1-2; D is unclear. Per the germline V gene, CDR1 is SGDLS and CDR2 is YYNGEE. This CDR3 is 14 amino acids long. The germline V and J ends were trimmed by 0 bases and 8 bases, with 14 bases remaining between them. The CDR3: CASSVDVTLYGYTF. In DNA, the CDR3 is TGTGCCAGCAGCGTAGATGTAACCCTGTACGGCTACACCTTC.

J is TRBJ1-4 and V is TRBV28, with 8 bases identical to TRBD1. V gave up 5 bases and J gave up 4 bases; unmatched junction bases: 15. The CDR3 loop spans 18 amino acids. The germline V gene has CDR1 MDHEN and CDR2 SYDVKM. CDR3 sequence: CASSLLWTGIGGNEKLFF. As DNA, the CDR3 is TGTGCCAGCAGTCTATTATGGACAGGGATTGGGGGTAATGAAAAACTGTTTTTT.

This clone was counted a single time. The CDR3 here is CASSPIRTGPSGNTIYF. As DNA, the CDR3 is TGTGCCAGCTCACCAATCAGGACGGGCCCCTCTGGAAACACCATATATTTT. The chain carries TRBV18 and TRBJ1-3, with D hard to call. Looked up from germline, CDR1 is KGHSH and CDR2 is LQKENI. CDR3 size: 17 residues. Trimming removed 2 bases at V and 0 bases at J, with 14 bases between.

This chain links TRBV9 with TRBJ2-5; D possibly corresponds to TRBD2 (7 bases). Trimming took off 2 bases at V and 2 bases at J, with 16 bases between the two ends. Germline V gene lookup returns CDR1 SGDLS and CDR2 YYNGEE. This CDR3 has 16 amino acids. The CDR3 DNA is TGTGCCAGCAGCGTCAGGGGCTGGGGGGGGCAAGAGACCCAGTACTTC. It specifies CASSVRGWGGQETQYF.

This sequence joins TRBV14 and TRBJ2-5, with 7 nucleotides matching TRBD1. V lost 8 bases, J lost 1 base, and 4 bases stayed unmatched. This CDR3 is built from 13 residues. Germline V lookup: CDR1 SGHDN, CDR2 FVKESK. The CDR3 reads CASANRGQETQYF. The CDR3 nucleotides read TGTGCCAGCGCAAACAGGGGCCAAGAGACCCAGTACTTC. Full variable domain (rest looked up from reference TRBV14 and TRBJ2-5): EAGVTQFPSHSVIEKGQTVTLRCDPISGHDNLYWYRRVMGKEIKFLLHFVKESKQDESGMPNNRFLAERTGGTYSTLKVQPAELEDSGVYFCASANRGQETQYFGPGTRLLVL.

The chain recombines TRBV7-9 with TRBJ1-5; D remains unclear. Germline loops: CDR1 SEHNR, CDR2 FQNEAQ (reference sequence). Trimming left V 1 base short and J 0 bases short, with 1 base between. CDR3 length: 13 residues. In DNA form, the CDR3 reads TGTGCCAGCAGCTTAGATAGCAATCAGCCCCAGCATTTT. Amino acids: CASSLDSNQPQHF.

The rearrangement uses TRBV3-1 (or the pseudogene TRBV3-2) and TRBJ1-6, with D maybe TRBD1 (5 bases). Per germline, CDR1 LGHDT and CDR2 YNNKEL (reference sequence). V was cut by 5 bases and J by 0 bases, with 5 bases left in between. The CDR3 is made up of 14 amino acids. This chain's CDR3 is CASSDSSYNSPLHF. CDR3 bases: TGTGCCAGCAGCGACAGCTCCTATAATTCACCCCTCCACTTT.

The gene calls are TRBV11-1 and TRBJ1-1; D is undetermined. CDR1 is SGHAT, CDR2 FQDESV, per germline (reference sequence). With 2 bases removed from V and 4 bases from J, the gap between germline ends came to 11 bases. The CDR3 covers 14 residues. The CDR3 region is CASSLREVATEAFF. The CDR3 nucleotides read TGTGCCAGCAGCTTAAGGGAAGTGGCCACTGAAGCTTTCTTT. The whole variable domain, filled in from reference TRBV11-1 and TRBJ1-1, reads EAEVAQSPRYKITEKSQAVAFWCDPISGHATLYWYRQILGQGPELLVQFQDESVVDDSQLPKDRFSAERLKGVDSTLKIQPAELGDSAMYLCASSLREVATEAFFGQGTRLTVV.

The chain couples TRBV19 to TRBJ2-5, with D unclear. The CDR3 runs to 12 residues. Per the germline V gene, CDR1 is LNHDA and CDR2 is SQIVND (reference sequence). The V gene lost 4 bases and the J gene lost 4 bases, with 7 bases spanning the gap. Here the CDR3 DNA reads TGTGCCAGTAGTAGGGGTCGAGAGACCCAGTACTTC. It specifies CASSRGRETQYF.

This clone was seen more than once but under ten times. The chain couples TRBV15 to TRBJ1-2; the D gene is possibly TRBD1 (6 bases). CDR1 LNHNV and CDR2 YYDKDF come from the germline V gene (reference sequence). The CDR3 has 15 amino acids. V was shortened by 1 base and J by 4 bases, with 13 bases between the two germline ends. The CDR3 sequence is CATSRVGGTGYGYTF. CDR3 DNA: TGTGCCACCAGCAGAGTGGGGGGCACAGGCTATGGCTACACCTTC.

This clone was seen only a few times. This sequence joins TRBV7-9 and TRBJ1-3, with a weak D call TRBD1 (5 bases). V lost 7 bases to trimming and J lost 0 bases, with 13 bases between them. In germline, CDR1 is SEHNR, CDR2 FQNEAQ (reference sequence). The CDR3 length is 15 residues. CDR3 DNA: TGTGCCAGCACCCTCGGGACCTACTCTGGAAACACCATATATTTT. This encodes CASTLGTYSGNTIYF.

This clone was seen a handful of times. The chain recombines TRBV6-4 with TRBJ2-7; D possibly corresponds to TRBD2 (7 bases). The V end lost 2 bases, the J end lost 3 bases, and 11 bases lay between the germline ends. This CDR3 is 14 amino acids long. Germline lookup yields CDR1 MRHNA and CDR2 SNTAGT. CDR3 sequence (DNA): TGTGCCAGCAGTGACGGGGGGGCGGGCTACGAGCAGTACTTC. Translating it yields CASSDGGAGYEQYF.

The chain uses TRBV10-3 and TRBJ2-5, with D perhaps being TRBD1 or TRBD2 (6 bases each). The CDR3 runs to 13 residues. Trimming took 8 bases from V and 4 from J, leaving 14 bases between them. Germline V CDR1 and CDR2: ENHRY, SYGVKD. CDR3 DNA sequence: TGTGCCATCGCAGGGGCCGGGGGAGAGACCCAGTACTTC. As protein: CAIAGAGGETQYF.

In its sample, this clone was seen once. V usage is TRBV4-3 and J usage is TRBJ2-7; no definite D call. Germline V gene sequence: CDR1 LGHNA, CDR2 YSLEER. The CDR3 is 16 amino acids. The ends were cut back, 1 base at V and 0 bases at J, with 13 bases in the middle. The CDR3 nucleotides read TGCGCCAGCAGCCAAGGGCTGGGCTCTAGCTCCTACGAGCAGTACTTC. Amino acids: CASSQGLGSSSYEQYF.

V usage is TRBV30 and J usage is TRBJ2-7; D unclear. Germline CDR1 GTSNPN, CDR2 SVGIG (reference sequence). This CDR3 region has 11 residues. Trimming took 2 bases from V and 7 from J, leaving 9 bases between them. This CDR3 is CAWSRVQEQYF. CDR3 DNA: TGTGCCTGGAGTCGGGTCCAGGAGCAGTACTTC.

This clone is categorized as medium-sized. The CDR3 sequence is CASSQDGGRGNQPQHF. Written as DNA, the CDR3 is TGTGCCAGCAGCCAAGATGGGGGCAGGGGCAATCAGCCCCAGCATTTT. The V and J genes are TRBV4-2 and TRBJ1-5, with D possibly matching TRBD1 (6 bases). V was trimmed by 0 bases and J by 2 bases, leaving 11 bases between them. The germline CDR1 and CDR2 sequences are LGHNA and YNFKEQ. CDR3 length equals 16 residues.

The rearrangement joins TRBV30 to TRBJ1-5; perhaps TRBD1 as D (5 bases). This CDR3 is built from 13 residues. Germline loops: CDR1 GTSNPN, CDR2 SVGIG (reference sequence). Trimming pared 3 bases from V and 0 bases from J, leaving 6 bases between. The CDR3 DNA sequence: TGTGCCTGGAGAGGGGATAGCAATCAGCCCCAGCATTTT. As protein: CAWRGDSNQPQHF.